The rows below give T cell receptor beta chains drawn from one sample of a study of blood T cell repertoires in COVID-19. Repertoires were generated with immunoSEQ multiplex PCR, while TCRdb's copy carries only in-frame clones and drops some. The sample gives tens of thousands of clones, around 83% of which show up once; just under 25% is in the top ten. The sample consisted of peripheral blood. These receptor sequences come from a man aged 60 to 69 with acute or convalescent COVID-19. Each CDR3 is given with its conserved first and last residue. Fields, in order: J gene, CDR3 length, clone size, D gene, V gene, CDR3 protein, CDR3 DNA. A D gene is named only where the DNA matches it firmly. Size is omitted from some rows. Given values are once, few, many or a class for expanded clones.

TRBJ2-4 | 16 | . | TRBD2 | TRBV6-2/TRBV6-3 | CASSLSGVLAKNIQYF | TGTGCCAGCAGTCTAAGCGGGGTACTAGCCAAAAACATTCAGTACTTC
TRBJ1-1 | 13 | . | TRBD1 | TRBV10-3 | CAIAGTENTEAFF | TGTGCCATCGCCGGGACAGAGAACACTGAAGCTTTCTTT
TRBJ1-1 | 13 | . | . | TRBV5-1 | CASSLGENTEAFF | TGCGCCAGCAGCTTGGGAGAGAACACTGAAGCTTTCTTT
TRBJ1-2 | 13 | . | TRBD1 | TRBV19 | CASVDRTNYGYTF | TGTGCCAGTGTGGACAGGACAAACTATGGCTACACCTTC
TRBJ1-3 | 15 | . | . | TRBV3-1/TRBV3-2 | CASTPRGGAGNTIYF | TGTGCCAGCACCCCGCGGGGAGGGGCTGGAAACACCATATATTTT
TRBJ1-1 | 13 | . | TRBD1 | TRBV12-5 | CASGNPGQGATFF | TGTGCTAGTGGTAACCCGGGACAGGGGGCCACTTTCTTT
TRBJ2-7 | 14 | . | TRBD1 | TRBV6-1 | CASSEPGQGARQYF | TGTGCCAGCAGTGAACCGGGACAGGGGGCTCGGCAGTACTTC
TRBJ2-1 | 16 | . | TRBD2 | TRBV7-3 | CASSLTRPSGVNEQFF | TGTGCCAGCAGCTTAACACGGCCTAGCGGGGTCAATGAGCAGTTCTTC
TRBJ2-1 | 16 | . | TRBD2 | TRBV18 | CASSSQTSGGRNEQFF | TGTGCCAGCTCATCACAGACTAGCGGGGGGAGGAATGAGCAGTTCTTC
TRBJ2-3 | 17 | . | . | TRBV6-2/TRBV6-3 | CASSYSIGTFSTDTQYF | TGTGCCAGCAGTTACTCGATCGGGACTTTCAGCACAGATACGCAGTATTTT
TRBJ2-1 | 12 | . | . | TRBV7-9 | CASSESLNEQFF | TGTGCCAGCAGCGAGAGCCTAAATGAGCAGTTCTTC
TRBJ1-1 | 12 | . | . | TRBV6-5 | CASSDFLGGAFF | TGTGCCAGCAGCGACTTCCTGGGGGGAGCTTTCTTT
TRBJ1-6 | 20 | . | TRBD1 | TRBV7-6 | CASSLEAWTGASSYNSPLHF | TGTGCCAGCAGCTTAGAGGCTTGGACAGGGGCGAGCTCCTATAATTCACCCCTCCACTTT
TRBJ2-7 | 14 | . | TRBD1 | TRBV6-2/TRBV6-3 | CASSYSQGAYEQYF | TGTGCCAGCAGTTACTCCCAGGGGGCTTACGAGCAGTACTTC
TRBJ2-5 | 15 | few | TRBD2 | TRBV19 | CASSIWLAGKETQYF | TGTGCCAGTAGTATCTGGCTAGCGGGGAAAGAGACCCAGTACTTC
TRBJ2-5 | 13 | . | . | TRBV6-5 | CASGTGGAETQYF | TGTGCCAGCGGAACAGGGGGGGCAGAGACCCAGTACTTC
TRBJ2-5 | 15 | . | . | TRBV11-2 | CASGVRGQLQETQYF | TGTGCCAGCGGCGTACGGGGACAACTCCAAGAGACCCAGTACTTC
TRBJ1-5 | 13 | . | . | TRBV11-2 | CASSPKPGQPQHF | TGTGCCAGCAGCCCAAAACCGGGTCAGCCCCAGCATTTT
TRBJ2-5 | 16 | . | . | TRBV5-1 | CASSFLPQGNGETQYF | TGCGCCAGCAGCTTCCTTCCACAGGGAAATGGGGAGACCCAGTACTTC
TRBJ1-1 | 9 | few | . | TRBV20-1 | CSEDKGAFF | TGCAGTGAGGACAAAGGAGCTTTCTTT
TRBJ2-1 | 16 | . | TRBD2 | TRBV25-1 | CASSENRAGGPDEQFF | TGTGCCAGCAGTGAGAATAGAGCGGGGGGTCCTGATGAGCAGTTCTTC
TRBJ2-2 | 15 | . | . | TRBV19 | CASSPGPRGTGELFF | TGTGCCAGTAGCCCGGGCCCCCGGGGCACCGGGGAGCTGTTTTTT
TRBJ2-4 | 15 | . | . | TRBV3-1/TRBV3-2 | CASSQGHLAKNIQYF | TGTGCCAGCAGCCAGGGACACCTAGCCAAAAACATTCAGTACTTC